This record covers a single T cell receptor beta chain. This entry is derived from a study of T cell responses to AZD1222 COVID-19 vaccine. The table came from immunoSEQ multiplex PCR; TCRdb's copy has only in-frame clones and leaves some out. Found here are about 120,000 clones, about nine tenths of them singletons; the top ten hold under 3%. V trimming: 5 bases; J trimming: 5 bases; junction bases outside the gene matches: 16. The CDR3 has 18 residues. The V gene's germline CDR1 is SGHVS and CDR2 FQNEAQ. This TCR was recovered from an adult who received the AZD1222 COVID-19 vaccine. The starting material was peripheral blood, obtained 28 days after the second AZD1222 dose. The chain links TRBV7-8 to TRBJ2-1, with 9 bases matching TRBD1. This chain's CDR3 is CASSALVGQRTGDNEQFF. CDR3 DNA sequence: TGTGCCAGCAGCGCCCTGGTCGGGCAGCGGACAGGGGACAATGAGCAGTTCTTC.